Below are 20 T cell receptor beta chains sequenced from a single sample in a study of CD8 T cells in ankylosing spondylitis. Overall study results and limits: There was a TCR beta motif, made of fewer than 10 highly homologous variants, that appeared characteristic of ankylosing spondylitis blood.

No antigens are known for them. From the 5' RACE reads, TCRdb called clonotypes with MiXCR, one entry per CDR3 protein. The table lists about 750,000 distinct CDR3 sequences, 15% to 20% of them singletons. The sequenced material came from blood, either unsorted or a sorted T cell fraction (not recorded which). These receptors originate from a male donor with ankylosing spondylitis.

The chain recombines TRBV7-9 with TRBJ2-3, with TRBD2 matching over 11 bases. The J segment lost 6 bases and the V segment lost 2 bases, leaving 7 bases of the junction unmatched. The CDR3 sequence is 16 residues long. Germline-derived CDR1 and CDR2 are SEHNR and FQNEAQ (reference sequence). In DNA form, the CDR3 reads TGTGCCAGCAGCTTATCAATACTAGCGGGGGCTGATACGCAGTATTTT. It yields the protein CASSLSILAGADTQYF.

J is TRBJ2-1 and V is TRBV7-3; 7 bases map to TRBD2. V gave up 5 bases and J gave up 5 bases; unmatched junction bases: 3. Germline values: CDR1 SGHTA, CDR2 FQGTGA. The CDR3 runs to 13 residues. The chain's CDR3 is CASSPGTNNEQFF. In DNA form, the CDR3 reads TGTGCCAGCAGCCCTGGGACTAACAATGAGCAGTTCTTC.

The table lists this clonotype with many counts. The CDR3 here is CASSLTSGSGHEQFF. The CDR3 region has the DNA TGTGCCAGCAGCTTAACTAGCGGGAGTGGGCATGAGCAGTTCTTC. The chain combines TRBV7-2 with TRBJ2-1; TRBD2 agrees at 11 bases. The ends lost 2 bases at V and 8 bases at J; junction bases unmatched: 5. Per germline, CDR1 SGHTA and CDR2 FQGNSA. This CDR3 spans 15 amino acids.

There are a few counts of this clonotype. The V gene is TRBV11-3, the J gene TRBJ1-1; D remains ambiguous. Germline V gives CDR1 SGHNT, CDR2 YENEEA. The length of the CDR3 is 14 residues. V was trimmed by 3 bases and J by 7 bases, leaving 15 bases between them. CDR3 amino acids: CASSLEAPLGEAFF. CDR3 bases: TGTGCCAGCAGCTTGGAGGCCCCTTTGGGTGAAGCTTTCTTT.

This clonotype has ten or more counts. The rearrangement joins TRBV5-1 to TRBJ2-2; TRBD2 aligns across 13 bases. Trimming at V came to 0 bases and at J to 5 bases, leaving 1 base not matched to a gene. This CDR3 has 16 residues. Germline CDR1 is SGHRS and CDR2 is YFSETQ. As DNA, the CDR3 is TGCGCCAGCAGCTTGGGGACTAGCGGGAGAACCGGGGAGCTGTTTTTT. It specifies CASSLGTSGRTGELFF.

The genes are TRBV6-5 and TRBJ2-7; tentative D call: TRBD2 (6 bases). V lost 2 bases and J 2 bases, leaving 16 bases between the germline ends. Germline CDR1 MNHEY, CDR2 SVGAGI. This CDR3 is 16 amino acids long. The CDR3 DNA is TGTGCCAGCAGTTACATAGGGGCTAGCGCTGCCTACGAGCAGTACTTC. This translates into CASSYIGASAAYEQYF.

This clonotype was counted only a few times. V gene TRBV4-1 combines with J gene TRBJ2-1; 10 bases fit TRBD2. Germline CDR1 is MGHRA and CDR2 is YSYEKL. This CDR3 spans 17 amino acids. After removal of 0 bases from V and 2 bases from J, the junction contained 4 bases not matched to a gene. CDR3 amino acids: CASSQEAGGLTYNEQFF. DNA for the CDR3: TGCGCCAGCAGCCAAGAAGCGGGGGGGCTTACCTACAATGAGCAGTTCTTC.

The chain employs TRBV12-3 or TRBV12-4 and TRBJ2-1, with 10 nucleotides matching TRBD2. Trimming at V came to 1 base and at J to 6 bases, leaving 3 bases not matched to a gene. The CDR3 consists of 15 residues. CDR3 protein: CASSLELAGINEQFF. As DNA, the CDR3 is TGTGCCAGCAGTTTAGAACTAGCGGGGATCAATGAGCAGTTCTTC.

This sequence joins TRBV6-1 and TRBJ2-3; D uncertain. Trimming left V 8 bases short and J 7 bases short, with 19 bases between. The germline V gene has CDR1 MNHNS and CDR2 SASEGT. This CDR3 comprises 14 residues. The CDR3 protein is CASLPSGLVNTQYF. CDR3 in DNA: TGTGCCAGCCTTCCATCCGGCCTGGTGAATACGCAGTATTTT.

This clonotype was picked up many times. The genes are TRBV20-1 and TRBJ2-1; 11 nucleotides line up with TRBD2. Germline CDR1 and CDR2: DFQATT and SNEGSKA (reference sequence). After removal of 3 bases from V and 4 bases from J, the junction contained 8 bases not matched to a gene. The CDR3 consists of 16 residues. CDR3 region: CSASGSSGRRYNEQFF. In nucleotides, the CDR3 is TGCAGTGCTAGTGGGTCTAGCGGGAGGAGATACAATGAGCAGTTCTTC.

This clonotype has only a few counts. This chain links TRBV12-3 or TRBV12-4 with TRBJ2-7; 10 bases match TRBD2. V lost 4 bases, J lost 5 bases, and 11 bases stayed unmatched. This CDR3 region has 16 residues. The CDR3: CASSWGSTGTSDEQYF. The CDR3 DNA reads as TGTGCCAGCAGTTGGGGATCGACAGGGACTAGCGACGAGCAGTACTTC.

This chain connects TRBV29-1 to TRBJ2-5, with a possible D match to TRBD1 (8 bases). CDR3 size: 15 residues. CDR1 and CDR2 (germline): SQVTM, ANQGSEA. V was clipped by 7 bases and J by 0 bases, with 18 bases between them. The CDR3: CSELQGGNHQETQYF. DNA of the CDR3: TGCAGCGAGCTACAGGGGGGGAACCACCAAGAGACCCAGTACTTC.

CDR3 nucleotides: TGTGCCACCAGTGAACGCGGACAGAATTGGAACACTGAAGCTTTCTTT. Translation: CATSERGQNWNTEAFF. The chain links TRBV24-1 to TRBJ1-1; D is perhaps TRBD1 (6 bases). Germline lookup yields CDR1 KGHDR and CDR2 SFDVKD. The CDR3 has 16 residues. V was pared by 4 bases and J by 1 base, with 15 bases between.

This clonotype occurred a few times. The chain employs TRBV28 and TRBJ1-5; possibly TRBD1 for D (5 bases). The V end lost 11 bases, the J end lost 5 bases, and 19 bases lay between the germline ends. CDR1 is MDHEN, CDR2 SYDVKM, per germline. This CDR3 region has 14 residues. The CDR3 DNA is TGTGCCGCCACCCCGGGGCAGGGCCATCAGCCCCAGCATTTT. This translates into CAATPGQGHQPQHF. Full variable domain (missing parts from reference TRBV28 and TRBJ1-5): DVKVTQSSRYLVKRTGEKVFLECVQDMDHENMFWYRQDPGLGLRLIYFSYDVKMKEKGDIPEGYSVSREKKERFSLILESASTNQTSMYLCAATPGQGHQPQHFGDGTRLSIL.

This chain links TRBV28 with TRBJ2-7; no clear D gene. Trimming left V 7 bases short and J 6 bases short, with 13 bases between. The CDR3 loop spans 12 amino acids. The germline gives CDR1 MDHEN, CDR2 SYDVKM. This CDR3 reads CASTPGYGEQYF. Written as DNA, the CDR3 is TGTGCCAGCACCCCGGGCTACGGCGAGCAGTACTTC.

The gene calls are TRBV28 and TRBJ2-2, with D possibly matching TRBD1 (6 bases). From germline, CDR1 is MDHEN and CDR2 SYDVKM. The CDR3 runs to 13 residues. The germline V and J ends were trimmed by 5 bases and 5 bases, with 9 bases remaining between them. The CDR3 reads CASSTGRTGELFF. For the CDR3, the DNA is TGTGCCAGCAGTACAGGGAGAACCGGGGAGCTGTTTTTT.

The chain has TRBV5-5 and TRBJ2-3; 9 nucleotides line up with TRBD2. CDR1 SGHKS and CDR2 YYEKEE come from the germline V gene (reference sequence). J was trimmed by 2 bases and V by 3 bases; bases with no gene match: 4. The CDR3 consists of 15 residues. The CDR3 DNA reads TGTGCCAGCAGCTCTAGCGGGGCGCTCACAGATACGCAGTATTTT. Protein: CASSSSGALTDTQYF.

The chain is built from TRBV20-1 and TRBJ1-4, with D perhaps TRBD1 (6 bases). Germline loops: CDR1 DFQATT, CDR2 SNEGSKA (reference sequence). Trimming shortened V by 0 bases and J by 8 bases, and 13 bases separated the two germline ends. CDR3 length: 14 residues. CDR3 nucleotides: TGCAGTGCTAGAGATGCAGGGGCAGGGGAAAAACTGTTTTTT. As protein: CSARDAGAGEKLFF.

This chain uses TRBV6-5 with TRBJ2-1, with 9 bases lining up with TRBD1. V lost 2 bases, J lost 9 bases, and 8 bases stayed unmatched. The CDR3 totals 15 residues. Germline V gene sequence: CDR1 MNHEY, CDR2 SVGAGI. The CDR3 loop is CASSYLDRGGSEQFF. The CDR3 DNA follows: TGTGCCAGCAGTTACCTGGACAGGGGAGGAAGTGAGCAGTTCTTC.

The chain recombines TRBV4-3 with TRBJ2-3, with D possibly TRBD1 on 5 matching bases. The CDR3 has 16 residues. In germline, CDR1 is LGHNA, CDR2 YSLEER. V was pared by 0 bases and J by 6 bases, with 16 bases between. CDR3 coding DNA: TGCGCCAGCAGCCAAGATCGCAGGGTAAAGTCTGATACGCAGTATTTT. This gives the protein CASSQDRRVKSDTQYF.